By share of the sample, the clone carrying this T cell receptor beta chain is medium-sized. Here immunoSEQ multiplex PCR was the method, and the copy in TCRdb shows in-frame clones only, minus some. The table includes around 35,000 clones, over 75% detected once. These data belong to a study of OX40 agonist ivuxolimab in advanced cancers. With 0 bases removed from V and 7 bases from J, the gap between germline ends came to 22 bases. Germline values: CDR1 SNHLY, CDR2 FYNNEI. This CDR3 region has 17 residues. The input for sequencing was CD4+ or CD8+ T cells sorted from blood, taken in a trial of the OX40 agonist ivuxolimab. This clonotype originated in an adult with an advanced solid tumor such as melanoma, head and neck, liver or kidney cancer. J is TRBJ2-7 and V is TRBV2, with TRBD2 as a possible D gene (6 bases). DNA of the CDR3: TGTGCCAGCAGTGAAGCCCAATTGCCTAGCGCGGTCGAGGAGCAGTACTTC. Encoded protein: CASSEAQLPSAVEEQYF. The full variable domain, rest sourced from reference TRBV2 and TRBJ2-7, is EPEVTQTPSHQVTQMGQEVILRCVPISNHLYFYWYRQILGQKVEFLVSFYNNEISEKSEIFDDQFSVERPDGSNFTLKIRSTKLEDSAMYFCASSEAQLPSAVEEQYFGPGTRLTVT.